This T cell receptor beta chain emerged from a study of blood T cells in healthy people across ages. The V and J ends lost 0 bases and 10 bases respectively, with 14 bases between them. Germline lookup yields CDR1 SGHRS and CDR2 YFSETQ. There are 14 residues in the CDR3. The sample holds one count of this clonotype. Its antigen is not known. Next came a second PCR, run for about 6 to 12 cycles, which used a sample-barcoded 5' primer along with a J-beta primer mix. TCRdb ran MiXCR on the 5' RACE reads and lists one entry per CDR3 protein. The table lists hundreds of thousands of distinct CDR3 sequences, roughly 20% of them singletons, with around 22% in the top ten. Whole-study findings and limits: Relative to aged donors, long-lived donors carried more naive CD4+ cells and displayed higher diversity. Not knowing donor CMV status may have confounded expanded clonotype changes. Older individuals had lower TCR beta diversity per million T cells (the decline was roughly linear).

V and J are TRBV5-1 and TRBJ2-1; D perhaps matches TRBD2 (6 bases). Sequences were obtained from blood. The clonotype comes from a man aged 70 or older in good health. CDR3 loop: CASSLVPGLNEQFF. CDR3 in DNA: TGCGCCAGCAGCTTGGTTCCGGGACTCAACGAGCAGTTCTTC. The entire variable domain, with the rest obtained from reference TRBV5-1 and TRBJ2-1, is as follows: KAGVTQTPRYLIKTRGQQVTLSCSPISGHRSVSWYQQTPGQGLQFLFEYFSETQRNKGNFPGRFSGRQFSNSRSEMNVSTLELGDSALYLCASSLVPGLNEQFFGPGTRLTVL.